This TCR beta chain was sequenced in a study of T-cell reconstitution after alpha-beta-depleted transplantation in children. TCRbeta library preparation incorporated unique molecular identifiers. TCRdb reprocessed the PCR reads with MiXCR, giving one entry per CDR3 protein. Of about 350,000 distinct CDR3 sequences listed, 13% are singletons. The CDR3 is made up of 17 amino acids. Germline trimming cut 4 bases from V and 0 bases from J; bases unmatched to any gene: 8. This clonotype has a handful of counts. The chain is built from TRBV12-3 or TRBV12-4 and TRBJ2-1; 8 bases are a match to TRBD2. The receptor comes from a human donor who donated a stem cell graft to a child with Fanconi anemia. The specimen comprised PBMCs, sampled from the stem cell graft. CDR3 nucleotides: TGTGCCAGCAGTTACCTAAGCGGGAGTGACTCCTACAATGAGCAGTTCTTC. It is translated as CASSYLSGSDSYNEQFF.